These T cell receptor beta chains were read from a single sample in a study of T cells in localized non-small cell lung cancer. The repertoire was sequenced with immunoSEQ multiplex PCR; TCRdb's copy has only in-frame clones and lacks some. The sample lists about 8,000 clones, around 87% occurring once. The input for sequencing was peripheral blood, taken before any cancer treatment. Source of these receptors: a male donor at least 60 years old with stage III lung adenocarcinoma. The CDR3 runs from the conserved cysteine through the conserved F or W. The D gene is left open where the match is weak. The size entry is marked missing in some rows and otherwise reads once, few, many or a size class.

>-|14|TRBV5-5|TRBJ2-5|-
CASSLDPGVTSQYF
TGTGCCAGCAGCTTGGATCCGGGAGTGACCTCCCAGTACTTC
>-|18|TRBV5-1|TRBJ2-2|TRBD2
CASSPGTSGIKIAGELFF
TGCGCCAGCAGCCCGGGGACTAGCGGGATCAAAATTGCCGGGGAGCTGTTTTTT
>-|15|TRBV4-2|TRBJ2-3|-
CASSQVGGGTDTQYF
TGTGCCAGCAGCCAAGTTGGCGGGGGCACAGATACGCAGTATTTT
>once|17|TRBV6-1|TRBJ1-2|TRBD1
CASSALAWTGAGYGYTF
TGTGCCAGCAGTGCCCTCGCGTGGACAGGGGCGGGATATGGCTACACCTTC
>few|13|TRBV11-3|TRBJ1-1|-
CASSLDFGTEAFF
TGTGCCAGCAGCTTAGATTTTGGGACTGAAGCTTTCTTT
>-|15|TRBV5-1|TRBJ2-5|TRBD1
CASSLEGTGGETQYF
TGCGCCAGCAGCTTGGAGGGGACAGGGGGGGAGACCCAGTACTTC
>-|16|TRBV7-2|TRBJ1-2|TRBD1
CASSLAFSGTGYGYTF
TGTGCCAGCAGCTTAGCCTTCTCCGGGACAGGGTATGGCTACACCTTC
>-|14|TRBV11-2|TRBJ2-3|TRBD1
CASSRDRGRDTQYF
TGTGCCAGCAGCCGGGACAGGGGGCGAGATACGCAGTATTTT
>-|16|TRBV4-2|TRBJ2-1|-
CASSQEATSSYNEQFF
TGTGCCAGCAGCCAAGAGGCCACGAGCTCCTACAATGAGCAGTTCTTC
>-|14|TRBV5-5|TRBJ1-1|-
CASSLVSRATEAFF
TGTGCCAGCAGCTTGGTATCCAGGGCCACTGAAGCTTTCTTT
>-|14|TRBV25-1|TRBJ2-7|TRBD2
CASSGGTSAYEQYF
TGTGCCAGCAGTGGGGGGACTAGCGCGTACGAGCAGTACTTC
>-|12|TRBV7-9|TRBJ2-7|-
CASSYSGGEQYF
TGTGCCAGCAGCTATTCGGGTGGCGAGCAGTACTTC
>-|14|TRBV5-1|TRBJ1-2|-
CASSLLDSTYGYTF
TGCGCCAGCAGCTTGCTGGACAGCACCTATGGCTACACCTTC
>-|14|TRBV5-1|TRBJ1-4|-
CASSLSSGDEKLFF
TGCGCCAGCAGCTTGAGCTCAGGGGATGAAAAACTGTTTTTT
>few|16|TRBV13|TRBJ2-7|-
CASSLIGGSASYEQYF
TGTGCCAGCAGCTTAATAGGAGGTAGCGCGTCCTACGAGCAGTACTTC
>-|14|TRBV21-1|TRBJ2-3|-
CASLRSGPTDTQYF
TGTGCCAGCCTCAGATCGGGACCCACAGATACGCAGTATTTT
>-|19|TRBV7-9|TRBJ1-5|TRBD1
CASSPWGQGTLQGNQPQHF
TGTGCCAGCAGCCCGTGGGGACAGGGAACCCTTCAGGGCAATCAGCCCCAGCATTTT
>-|16|TRBV19|TRBJ1-5|TRBD1
CASSISDRGFGQPQHF
TGTGCCAGTAGTATTTCGGACAGGGGGTTCGGTCAGCCCCAGCATTTT
>-|16|TRBV28|TRBJ1-1|-
CASSFSTAAMNTEAFF
TGTGCCAGTAGCTTCTCGACGGCAGCGATGAACACTGAAGCTTTCTTT
>-|11|TRBV6-1|TRBJ1-2|-
CANRGVYGYTF
TGTGCCAACCGGGGCGTCTATGGCTACACCTTC
>-|14|TRBV6-6|TRBJ2-2|-
CASSNLKNTGELFF
TGTGCCAGCAGTAATCTGAAGAACACCGGGGAGCTGTTTTTT
>-|14|TRBV2|TRBJ2-1|-
CASRVHGGGNEQFF
TGTGCCAGCAGAGTTCATGGGGGTGGTAATGAGCAGTTCTTC
>-|13|TRBV29-1|TRBJ1-4|-
CSVEDTVRKKLFF
TGCAGCGTTGAAGACACAGTGAGGAAAAAACTGTTTTTT
>once|16|TRBV18|TRBJ1-2|-
CASSPNSAGPGYGYTF
TGTGCCAGCTCACCAAACTCGGCGGGGCCAGGCTATGGCTACACCTTC
>-|16|TRBV10-3|TRBJ1-6|-
CAISDSPGRTNSPLHF
TGTGCCATCAGTGATTCCCCTGGGCGGACAAATTCACCCCTCCACTTT
>-|16|TRBV7-2|TRBJ2-1|TRBD2
CASSARLAPGYNEQFF
TGTGCCAGCAGCGCCCGACTAGCCCCGGGGTACAATGAGCAGTTCTTC
>-|12|TRBV29-1|TRBJ1-2|-
CSVERGPYGYTF
TGCAGCGTTGAACGGGGGCCCTATGGCTACACCTTC
>-|13|TRBV28|TRBJ1-2|-
CASGDRANYGYTF
TGTGCCAGCGGGGACCGAGCTAACTATGGCTACACCTTC
>-|15|TRBV15|TRBJ1-2|-
CATSREARGNYGYTF
TGTGCCACCAGCAGAGAAGCGCGGGGGAACTATGGCTACACCTTC
>few|14|TRBV5-4|TRBJ2-2|-
CASSFGGKNGELFF
TGTGCCAGCAGCTTTGGGGGGAAGAACGGGGAGCTGTTTTTT
>-|13|TRBV6-1|TRBJ2-4|TRBD1
CASSEGQGVVQYF
TGTGCCAGCAGTGAAGGACAGGGGGTCGTTCAGTACTTC
>-|15|TRBV6-1|TRBJ1-2|-
CASSEVPRVGTGYTF
TGTGCCAGCAGTGAGGTCCCCAGGGTCGGGACGGGCTACACCTTC
>-|14|TRBV14|TRBJ2-1|-
CASSQDQRGNQQFF
TGTGCCAGCAGCCAAGATCAACGGGGAAACCAGCAGTTCTTC
>-|14|TRBV30|TRBJ2-1|TRBD2
CAWRKAGGHVEQFF
TGTGCCTGGAGAAAAGCGGGGGGGCACGTTGAGCAGTTCTTC
>-|13|TRBV6-4|TRBJ1-1|-
CASSSGGFSEAFF
TGTGCCAGCAGTTCAGGCGGCTTCTCTGAAGCTTTCTTT
>-|15|TRBV7-2|TRBJ2-7|TRBD2
CASSLGGGRGYEQYF
TGTGCCAGCAGCTTAGGAGGCGGGAGAGGGTACGAGCAGTACTTC
>-|15|TRBV5-1|TRBJ2-5|TRBD2
CASSSPSGGTETQYF
TGCGCCAGCAGCTCTCCTAGCGGGGGTACTGAGACCCAGTACTTC
>-|15|TRBV6-6|TRBJ1-2|TRBD1
CASSSWTGANYGYTF
TGTGCCAGCAGTTCCTGGACAGGCGCTAACTATGGCTACACCTTC
>-|13|TRBV10-3|TRBJ2-7|TRBD1
CAITMGQAYEQYF
TGTGCCATCACCATGGGACAGGCCTACGAGCAGTACTTC
>medium-sized|14|TRBV2|TRBJ2-2|-
CASRVQGLAGELFF
TGTGCCAGCCGAGTACAGGGCCTGGCCGGGGAGCTGTTTTTT
>once|15|TRBV19|TRBJ2-3|TRBD2
CASSIGGRVTDTQYF
TGTGCCAGTAGTATAGGCGGGAGGGTCACAGATACGCAGTATTTT
>-|11|TRBV28|TRBJ2-1|-
CASSPGGGQFF
TGTGCCAGCAGTCCCGGGGGTGGGCAGTTCTTC
>large|16|TRBV7-9|TRBJ1-1|TRBD1
CASSSRDRHASTEAFF
TGTGCCAGCAGCTCCCGGGACAGACATGCGAGCACTGAAGCTTTCTTT
>-|13|TRBV10-2|TRBJ2-2|-
CASRKANTGELFF
TGCGCCAGCAGGAAAGCGAACACCGGGGAGCTGTTTTTT
>-|15|TRBV7-9|TRBJ2-1|-
CASSPGRSSYNEQFF
TGTGCCAGCAGCCCCGGACGGAGCTCCTACAATGAGCAGTTCTTC
>-|12|TRBV5-5|TRBJ2-7|-
CASSVWPYEQYF
TGTGCCAGCAGCGTGTGGCCCTACGAGCAGTACTTC
>-|15|TRBV19|TRBJ2-1|TRBD2
CASSSQAGAYNEQFF
TGTGCCAGTAGTTCCCAAGCGGGAGCCTACAATGAGCAGTTCTTC
>-|16|TRBV19|TRBJ1-4|-
CASRTSGGHRNEKLFF
TGTGCCAGTAGGACGAGCGGGGGGCACCGTAATGAAAAACTGTTTTTT